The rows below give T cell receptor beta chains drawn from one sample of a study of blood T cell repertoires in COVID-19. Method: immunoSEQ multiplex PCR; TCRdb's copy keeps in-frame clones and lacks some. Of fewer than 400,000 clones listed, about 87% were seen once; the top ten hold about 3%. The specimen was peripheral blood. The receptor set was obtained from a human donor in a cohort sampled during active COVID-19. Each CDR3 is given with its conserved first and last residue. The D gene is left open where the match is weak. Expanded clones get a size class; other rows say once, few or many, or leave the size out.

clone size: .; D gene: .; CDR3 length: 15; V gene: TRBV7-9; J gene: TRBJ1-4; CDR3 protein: CASSKDTAANEKLFF; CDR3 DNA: TGTGCCAGCAGCAAGGACACGGCGGCTAATGAAAAACTGTTTTTT
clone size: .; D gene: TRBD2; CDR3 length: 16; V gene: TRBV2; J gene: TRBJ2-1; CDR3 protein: CASSELLAGAEGEQFF; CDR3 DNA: TGTGCCAGCAGTGAGCTATTAGCGGGAGCAGAAGGAGAGCAGTTCTTC
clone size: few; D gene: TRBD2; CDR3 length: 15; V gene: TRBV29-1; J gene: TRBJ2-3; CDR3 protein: CSVEDRLAGGDTQYF; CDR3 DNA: TGCAGCGTTGAAGATCGACTAGCGGGAGGAGATACGCAGTATTTT
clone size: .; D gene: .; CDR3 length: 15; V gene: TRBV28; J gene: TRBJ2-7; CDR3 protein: CASSPPGEFSYEQYF; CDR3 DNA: TGTGCCAGCAGTCCCCCGGGAGAGTTCTCCTACGAGCAGTACTTC
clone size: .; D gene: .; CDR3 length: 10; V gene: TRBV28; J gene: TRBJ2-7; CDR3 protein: CASSLYEQYF; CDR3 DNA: TGTGCCAGCAGTCTCTACGAGCAGTACTTC
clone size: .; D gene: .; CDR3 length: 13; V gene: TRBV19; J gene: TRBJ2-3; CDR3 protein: CASMQGSTDTQYF; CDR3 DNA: TGTGCCAGTATGCAGGGAAGTACAGATACGCAGTATTTT
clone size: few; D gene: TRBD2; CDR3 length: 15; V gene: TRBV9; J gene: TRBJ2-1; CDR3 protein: CASSVEASGRNEQFF; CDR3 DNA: TGTGCCAGCAGCGTAGAGGCTAGCGGTCGCAATGAGCAGTTCTTC
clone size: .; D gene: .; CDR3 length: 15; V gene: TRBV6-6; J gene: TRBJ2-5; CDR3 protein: CASTPGQGGQETQYF; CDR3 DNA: TGTGCCAGCACACCCGGACAGGGAGGGCAGGAGACCCAGTACTTC
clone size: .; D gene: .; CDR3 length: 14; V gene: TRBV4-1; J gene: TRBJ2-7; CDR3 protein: CASSQTRGTYEQYF; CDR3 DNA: TGCGCCAGCAGCCAGACCAGGGGTACCTACGAGCAGTACTTC
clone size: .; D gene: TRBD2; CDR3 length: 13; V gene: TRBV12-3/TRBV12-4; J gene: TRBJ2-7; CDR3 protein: CASSGAGAYEQYF; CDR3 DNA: TGTGCCAGCAGTGGAGCGGGGGCCTACGAGCAGTACTTC
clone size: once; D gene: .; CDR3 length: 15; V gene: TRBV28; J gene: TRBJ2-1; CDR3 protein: CASSFTLGSNNEQFF; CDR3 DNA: TGTGCCAGCAGCTTCACACTAGGATCTAACAATGAGCAGTTCTTC
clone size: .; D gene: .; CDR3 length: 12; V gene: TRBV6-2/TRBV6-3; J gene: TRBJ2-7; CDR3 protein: CASSYDRRGQYF; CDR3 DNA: TGTGCCAGCAGTTACGACCGGAGAGGGCAGTACTTC
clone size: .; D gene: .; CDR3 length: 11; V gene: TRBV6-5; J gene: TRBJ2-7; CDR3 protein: CASGQGYEQYF; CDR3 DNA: TGTGCCAGCGGGCAAGGCTACGAGCAGTACTTC
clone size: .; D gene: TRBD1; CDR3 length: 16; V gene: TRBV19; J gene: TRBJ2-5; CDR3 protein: CASSVGQDPLGETQYF; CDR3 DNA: TGTGCCAGTAGTGTTGGACAGGACCCCCTTGGAGAGACCCAGTACTTC
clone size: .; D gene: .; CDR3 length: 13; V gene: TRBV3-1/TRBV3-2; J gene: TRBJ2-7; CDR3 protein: CASSQRRDRRQYF; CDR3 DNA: TGTGCCAGCAGCCAGAGACGAGACAGACGACAGTACTTC
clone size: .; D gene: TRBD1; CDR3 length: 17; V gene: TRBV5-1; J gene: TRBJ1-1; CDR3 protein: CASSPRGTGRANTEAFF; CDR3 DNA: TGCGCCAGCAGCCCACGGGGGACAGGGAGGGCGAACACTGAAGCTTTCTTT
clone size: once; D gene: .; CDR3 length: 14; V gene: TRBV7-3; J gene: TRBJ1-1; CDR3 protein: CASSSLIGTGEAFF; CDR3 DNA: TGTGCCAGCAGCTCCCTTATTGGTACAGGTGAAGCTTTCTTT
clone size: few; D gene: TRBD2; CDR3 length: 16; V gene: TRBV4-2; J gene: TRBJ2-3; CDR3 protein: CASSQELAGGGDTQYF; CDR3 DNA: TGTGCCAGCAGCCAAGAACTAGCGGGAGGAGGAGATACGCAGTATTTT
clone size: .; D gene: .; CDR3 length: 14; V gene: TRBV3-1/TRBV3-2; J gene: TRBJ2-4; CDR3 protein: CASSQGLGGNIQYF; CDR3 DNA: TGTGCCAGCAGCCAGGGGCTCGGGGGAAACATTCAGTACTTC
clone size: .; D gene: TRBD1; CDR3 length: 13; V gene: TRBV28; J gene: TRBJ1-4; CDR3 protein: CASRGTGYEKLFF; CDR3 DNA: TGTGCCAGCCGAGGGACAGGGTATGAAAAACTGTTTTTT
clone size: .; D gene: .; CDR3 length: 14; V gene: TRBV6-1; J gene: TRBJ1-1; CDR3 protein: CASSEAGVNTEAFF; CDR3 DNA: TGTGCCAGCAGTGAAGCCGGGGTGAACACTGAAGCTTTCTTT
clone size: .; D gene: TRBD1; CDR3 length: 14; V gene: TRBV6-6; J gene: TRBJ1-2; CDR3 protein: CASSYSSGGYGYTF; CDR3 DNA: TGTGCCAGCAGTTACTCGTCAGGGGGGTATGGCTACACCTTC
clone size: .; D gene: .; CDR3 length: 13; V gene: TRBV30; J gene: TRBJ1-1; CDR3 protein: CAWSKGGNTEAFF; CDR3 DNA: TGTGCCTGGTCAAAGGGAGGGAACACTGAAGCTTTCTTT
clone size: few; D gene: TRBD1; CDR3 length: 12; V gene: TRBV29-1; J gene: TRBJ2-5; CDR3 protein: CSVYRGRKTQYF; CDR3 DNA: TGCAGCGTGTACAGGGGTAGGAAGACCCAGTACTTC
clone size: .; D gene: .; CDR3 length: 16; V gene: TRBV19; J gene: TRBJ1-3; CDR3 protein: CASSMVGGRSGNTIYF; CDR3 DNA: TGTGCCAGTAGTATGGTCGGGGGGAGATCTGGAAACACCATATATTTT
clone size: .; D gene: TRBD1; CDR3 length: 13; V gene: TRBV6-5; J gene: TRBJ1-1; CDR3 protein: CASSSGTGVEAFF; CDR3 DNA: TGTGCCAGCAGCTCCGGGACAGGGGTTGAAGCTTTCTTT
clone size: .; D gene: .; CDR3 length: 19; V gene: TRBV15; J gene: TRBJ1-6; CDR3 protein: CATSRGFNWRSSYNSPLHF; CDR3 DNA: TGTGCCACCAGCAGAGGGTTTAATTGGAGGAGCTCCTATAATTCACCCCTCCACTTT
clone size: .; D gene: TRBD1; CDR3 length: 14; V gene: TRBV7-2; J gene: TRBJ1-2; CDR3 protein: CASSRQGGVYGYTF; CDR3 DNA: TGTGCCAGCAGCCGTCAAGGGGGCGTCTATGGCTACACCTTC
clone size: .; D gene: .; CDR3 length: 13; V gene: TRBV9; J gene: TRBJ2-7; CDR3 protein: CASSVRGTSEQYF; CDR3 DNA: TGTGCCAGCAGCGTCCGCGGGACCTCCGAGCAGTACTTC
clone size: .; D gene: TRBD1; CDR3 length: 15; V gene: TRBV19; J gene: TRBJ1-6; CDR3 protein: CASSLRTGADSPLHF; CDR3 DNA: TGTGCCAGTAGTTTGAGGACAGGGGCGGATTCACCCCTCCACTTT
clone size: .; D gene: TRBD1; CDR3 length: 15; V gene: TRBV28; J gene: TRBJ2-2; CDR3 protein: CASFQRTGGAGELFF; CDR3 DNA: TGTGCCAGCTTCCAAAGGACAGGGGGCGCCGGGGAGCTGTTTTTT
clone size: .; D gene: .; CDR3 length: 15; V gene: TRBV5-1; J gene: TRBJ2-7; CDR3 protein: CASSPGPNKGREQYF; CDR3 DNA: TGCGCCAGCAGCCCCGGTCCCAACAAGGGGAGGGAGCAGTACTTC
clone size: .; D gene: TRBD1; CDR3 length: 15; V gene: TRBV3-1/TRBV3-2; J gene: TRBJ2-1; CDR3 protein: CASSQPGQGYNEQFF; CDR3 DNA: TGTGCCAGCAGCCAACCCGGACAGGGCTACAATGAGCAGTTCTTC
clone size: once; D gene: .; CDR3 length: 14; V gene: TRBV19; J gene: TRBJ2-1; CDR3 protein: CASRGTAGRDEQFF; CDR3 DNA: TGTGCCAGTAGGGGGACAGCGGGCAGGGATGAGCAGTTCTTC
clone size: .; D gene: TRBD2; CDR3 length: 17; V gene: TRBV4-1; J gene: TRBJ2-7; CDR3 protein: CASSHATLTSGGYEQYF; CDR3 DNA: TGCGCCAGCAGCCACGCGACTTTAACTAGCGGGGGATACGAGCAGTACTTC
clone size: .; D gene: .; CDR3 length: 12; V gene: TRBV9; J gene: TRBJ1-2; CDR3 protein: CASSVGLSGYTF; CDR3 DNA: TGTGCCAGCAGCGTAGGTCTGAGTGGCTACACCTTC
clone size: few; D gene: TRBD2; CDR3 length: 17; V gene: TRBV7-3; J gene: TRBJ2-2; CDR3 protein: CASSLLGRTSKPGELFF; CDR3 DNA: TGTGCCAGCAGCTTATTGGGCAGGACTAGCAAGCCCGGGGAGCTGTTTTTT
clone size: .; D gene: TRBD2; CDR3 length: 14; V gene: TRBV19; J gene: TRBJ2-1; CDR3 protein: CASSGTSGIGEQFF; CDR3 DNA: TGTGCCAGTAGTGGGACTAGCGGGATAGGTGAGCAGTTCTTC
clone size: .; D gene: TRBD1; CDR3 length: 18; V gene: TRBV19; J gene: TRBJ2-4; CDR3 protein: CASSIGLGTGGRRNIQYF; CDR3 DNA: TGTGCCAGTAGTATAGGATTAGGGACAGGGGGTAGGAGAAACATTCAGTACTTC
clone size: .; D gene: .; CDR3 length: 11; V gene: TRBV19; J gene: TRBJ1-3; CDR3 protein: CASSLGNTIYF; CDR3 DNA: TGTGCCAGTAGTCTTGGAAACACCATATATTTT
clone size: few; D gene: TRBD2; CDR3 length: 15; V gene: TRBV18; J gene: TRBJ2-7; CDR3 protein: CASSPPTSGRGEQYF; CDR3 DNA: TGTGCCAGCTCACCACCGACTAGCGGGAGGGGTGAGCAGTACTTC
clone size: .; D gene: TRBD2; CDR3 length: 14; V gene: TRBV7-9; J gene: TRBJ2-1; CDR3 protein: CASSRTSGYNEQFF; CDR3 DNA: TGTGCCAGCAGCCGGACTAGCGGATACAATGAGCAGTTCTTC
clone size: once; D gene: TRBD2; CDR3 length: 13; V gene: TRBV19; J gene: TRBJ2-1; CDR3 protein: CASNSGGNNEQFF; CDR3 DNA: TGTGCCAGTAATAGCGGGGGGAACAATGAGCAGTTCTTC
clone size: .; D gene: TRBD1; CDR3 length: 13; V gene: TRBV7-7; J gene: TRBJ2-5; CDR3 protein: CASARGHQETQYF; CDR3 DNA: TGTGCTAGCGCTAGGGGGCACCAAGAGACCCAGTACTTC
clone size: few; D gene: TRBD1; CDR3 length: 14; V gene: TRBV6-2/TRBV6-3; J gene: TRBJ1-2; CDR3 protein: CASSPAGQWYGYTF; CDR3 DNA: TGTGCCAGCAGTCCCGCGGGACAGTGGTATGGCTACACCTTC